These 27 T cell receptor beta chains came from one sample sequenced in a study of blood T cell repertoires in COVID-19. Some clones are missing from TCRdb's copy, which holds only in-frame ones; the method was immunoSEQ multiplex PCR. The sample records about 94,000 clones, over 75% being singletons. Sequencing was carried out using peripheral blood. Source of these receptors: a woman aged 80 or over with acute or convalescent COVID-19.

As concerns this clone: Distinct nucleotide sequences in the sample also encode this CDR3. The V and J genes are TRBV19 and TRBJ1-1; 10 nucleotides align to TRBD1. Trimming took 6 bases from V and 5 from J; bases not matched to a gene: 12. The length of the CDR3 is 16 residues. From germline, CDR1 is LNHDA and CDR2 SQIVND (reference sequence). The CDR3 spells CASSPPQGTGVTEAFF. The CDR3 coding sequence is TGTGCCAGTAGCCCCCCCCAAGGGACAGGGGTGACTGAAGCTTTCTTT.

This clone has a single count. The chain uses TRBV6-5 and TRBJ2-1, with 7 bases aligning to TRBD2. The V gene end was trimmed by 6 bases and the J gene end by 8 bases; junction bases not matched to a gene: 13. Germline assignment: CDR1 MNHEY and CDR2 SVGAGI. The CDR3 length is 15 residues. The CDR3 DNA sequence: TGTGCCAGCAGACCCCCCCAGCGGGGCAGCGATGAGCAGTTCTTC. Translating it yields CASRPPQRGSDEQFF.

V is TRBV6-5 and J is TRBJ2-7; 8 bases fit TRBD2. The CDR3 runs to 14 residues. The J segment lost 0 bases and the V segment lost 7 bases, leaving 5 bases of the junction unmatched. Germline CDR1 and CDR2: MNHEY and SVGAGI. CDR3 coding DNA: TGTGCCAGCAAAGTAGCGGGAACCTCCTACGAGCAGTACTTC. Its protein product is CASKVAGTSYEQYF.

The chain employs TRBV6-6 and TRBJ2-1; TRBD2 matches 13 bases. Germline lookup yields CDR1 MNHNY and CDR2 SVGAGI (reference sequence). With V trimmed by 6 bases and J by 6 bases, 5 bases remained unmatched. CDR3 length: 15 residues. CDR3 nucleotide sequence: TGTGCCAGCAGCGAACTAGCGGGGGGGATCAATGAGCAGTTCTTC. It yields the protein CASSELAGGINEQFF.

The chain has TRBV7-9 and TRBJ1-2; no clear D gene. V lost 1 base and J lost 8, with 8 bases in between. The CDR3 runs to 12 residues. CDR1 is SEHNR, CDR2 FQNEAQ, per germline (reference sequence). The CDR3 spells CASSLGLNGYTF. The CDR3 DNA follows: TGTGCCAGCAGCTTAGGACTGAACGGCTACACCTTC.

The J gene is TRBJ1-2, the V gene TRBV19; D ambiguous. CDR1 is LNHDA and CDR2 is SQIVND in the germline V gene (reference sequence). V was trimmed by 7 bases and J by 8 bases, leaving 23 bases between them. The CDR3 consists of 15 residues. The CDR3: CASKPTSQAAGGYTF. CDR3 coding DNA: TGTGCCAGTAAGCCGACAAGCCAGGCCGCTGGCGGCTACACCTTC. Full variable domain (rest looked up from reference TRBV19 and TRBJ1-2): DGGITQSPKYLFRKEGQNVTLSCEQNLNHDAMYWYRQDPGQGLRLIYYSQIVNDFQKGDIAEGYSVSREKKESFPLTVTSAQKNPTAFYLCASKPTSQAAGGYTFGSGTRLTVV.

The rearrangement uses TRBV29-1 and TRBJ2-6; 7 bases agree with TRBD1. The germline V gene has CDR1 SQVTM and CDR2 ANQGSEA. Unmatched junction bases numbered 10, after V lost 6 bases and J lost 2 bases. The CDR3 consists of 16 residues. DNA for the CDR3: TGCAGCGTCTCCCGGGACAGTTTCCCTGGGGCCAACGTCCTGACTTTC. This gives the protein CSVSRDSFPGANVLTF.

The CDR3 nucleotides read TGTGCCAGCAGCTTGGGGACTAGCGGGAGGAGTGAGCAGTTCTTC. The encoded protein is CASSLGTSGRSEQFF. The rearrangement uses TRBV5-4 and TRBJ2-1; TRBD2 aligns across 14 bases. J lost 9 bases, V lost 0 bases, and 2 bases had no gene match. Germline CDR1 SGHNT, CDR2 YYREEE (reference sequence). The CDR3 runs to 15 residues.

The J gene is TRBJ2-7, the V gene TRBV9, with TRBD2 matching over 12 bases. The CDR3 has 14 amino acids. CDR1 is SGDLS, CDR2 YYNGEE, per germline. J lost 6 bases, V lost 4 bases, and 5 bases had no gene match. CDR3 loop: CASSPTGLAGEQYF. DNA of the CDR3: TGTGCCAGCAGCCCGACGGGACTAGCGGGCGAGCAGTACTTC.

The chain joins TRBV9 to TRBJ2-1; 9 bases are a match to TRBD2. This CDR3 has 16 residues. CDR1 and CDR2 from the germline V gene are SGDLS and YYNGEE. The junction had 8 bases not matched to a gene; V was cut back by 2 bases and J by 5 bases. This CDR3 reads CASSVGSGSPHNEQFF. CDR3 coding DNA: TGTGCCAGCAGCGTTGGTAGCGGGAGTCCCCACAATGAGCAGTTCTTC.

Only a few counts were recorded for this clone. The CDR3: CASSVRGGFRNEQFF. CDR3 nucleotides: TGTGCCAGCAGTGTCCGCGGGGGCTTCCGCAATGAGCAGTTCTTC. The chain is built from TRBV2 and TRBJ2-1, with D possibly matching TRBD2 (7 bases). Germline CDR1 and CDR2: SNHLY and FYNNEI. V lost 4 bases, J lost 6 bases, and 16 bases lay in between. This CDR3 comprises 15 residues. Full variable domain (remainder filled in from reference TRBV2 and TRBJ2-1): EPEVTQTPSHQVTQMGQEVILRCVPISNHLYFYWYRQILGQKVEFLVSFYNNEISEKSEIFDDQFSVERPDGSNFTLKIRSTKLEDSAMYFCASSVRGGFRNEQFFGPGTRLTVL.

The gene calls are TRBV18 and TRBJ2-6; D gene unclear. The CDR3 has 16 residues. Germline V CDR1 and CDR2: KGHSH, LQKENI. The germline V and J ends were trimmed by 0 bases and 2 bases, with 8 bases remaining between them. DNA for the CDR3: TGTGCCAGCTCACCACCCAGTTCACCTGGGGCCAACGTCCTGACTTTC. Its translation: CASSPPSSPGANVLTF. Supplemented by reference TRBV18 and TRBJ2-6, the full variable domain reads NAGVMQNPRHLVRRRGQEARLRCSPMKGHSHVYWYRQLPEEGLKFMVYLQKENIIDESGMPKERFSAEFPKEGPSILRIQQVVRGDSAAYFCASSPPSSPGANVLTFGAGSRLTVL.

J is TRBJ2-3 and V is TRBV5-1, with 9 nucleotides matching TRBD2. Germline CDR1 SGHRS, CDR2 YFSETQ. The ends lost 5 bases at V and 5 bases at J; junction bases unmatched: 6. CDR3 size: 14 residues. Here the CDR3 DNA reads TGCGCCAGCAGTCCAGATAGCGGGGGAGATACGCAGTATTTT. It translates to CASSPDSGGDTQYF.

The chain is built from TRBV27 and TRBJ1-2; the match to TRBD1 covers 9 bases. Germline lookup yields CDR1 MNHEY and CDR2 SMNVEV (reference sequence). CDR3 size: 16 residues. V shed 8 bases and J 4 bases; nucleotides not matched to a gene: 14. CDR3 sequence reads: CASGGGTGQFFYGYTF. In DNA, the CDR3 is TGTGCCAGCGGAGGCGGGACAGGGCAATTTTTCTATGGCTACACCTTC.

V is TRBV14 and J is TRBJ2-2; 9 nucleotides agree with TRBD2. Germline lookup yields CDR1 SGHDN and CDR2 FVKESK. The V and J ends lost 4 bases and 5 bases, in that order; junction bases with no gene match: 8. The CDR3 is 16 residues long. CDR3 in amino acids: CASSLGAGGVTGELFF. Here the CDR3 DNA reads TGTGCCAGCAGCCTAGGAGCGGGGGGAGTAACCGGGGAGCTGTTTTTT.

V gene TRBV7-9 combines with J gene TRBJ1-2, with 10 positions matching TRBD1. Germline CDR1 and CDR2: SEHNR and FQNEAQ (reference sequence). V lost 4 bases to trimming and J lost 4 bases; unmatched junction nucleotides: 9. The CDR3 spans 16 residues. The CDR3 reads CASSSDRGAIGYGYTF. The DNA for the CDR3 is TGTGCCAGCAGCTCGGACAGGGGGGCGATCGGCTATGGCTACACCTTC.

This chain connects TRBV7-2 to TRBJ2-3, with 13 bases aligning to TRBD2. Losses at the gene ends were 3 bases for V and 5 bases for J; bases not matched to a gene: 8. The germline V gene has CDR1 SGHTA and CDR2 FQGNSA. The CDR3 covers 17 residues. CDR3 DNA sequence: TGTGCCAGCAGCTTTGGACTAGCGGGGGCCACGGGAGATACGCAGTATTTT. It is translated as CASSFGLAGATGDTQYF. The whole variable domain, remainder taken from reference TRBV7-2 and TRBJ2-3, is GAGVSQSPSNKVTEKGKDVELRCDPISGHTALYWYRQSLGQGLEFLIYFQGNSAPDKSGLPSDRFSAERTGGSVSTLTIQRTQQEDSAVYLCASSFGLAGATGDTQYFGPGTRLTVL.

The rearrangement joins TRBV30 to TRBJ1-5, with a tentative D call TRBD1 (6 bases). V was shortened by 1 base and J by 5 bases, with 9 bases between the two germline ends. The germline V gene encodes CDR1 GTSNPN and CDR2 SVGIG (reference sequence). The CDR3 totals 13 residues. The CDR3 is CAWSEGQYQPQHF. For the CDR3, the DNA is TGTGCCTGGAGTGAAGGACAGTATCAGCCCCAGCATTTT.

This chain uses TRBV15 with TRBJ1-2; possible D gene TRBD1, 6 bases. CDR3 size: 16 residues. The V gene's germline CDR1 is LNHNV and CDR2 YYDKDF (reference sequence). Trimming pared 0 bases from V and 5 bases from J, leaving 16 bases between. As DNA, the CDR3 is TGTGCCACCAGCAGAGAACAGGGAAGGGAGAGGTATGGCTACACCTTC. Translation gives CATSREQGRERYGYTF.

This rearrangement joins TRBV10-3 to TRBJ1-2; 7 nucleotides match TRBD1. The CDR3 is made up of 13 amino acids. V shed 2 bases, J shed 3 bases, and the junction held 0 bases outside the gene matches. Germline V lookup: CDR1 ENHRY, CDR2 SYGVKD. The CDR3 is CAISEGTDYGYTF. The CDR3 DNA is TGTGCCATCAGTGAGGGGACAGACTATGGCTACACCTTC.

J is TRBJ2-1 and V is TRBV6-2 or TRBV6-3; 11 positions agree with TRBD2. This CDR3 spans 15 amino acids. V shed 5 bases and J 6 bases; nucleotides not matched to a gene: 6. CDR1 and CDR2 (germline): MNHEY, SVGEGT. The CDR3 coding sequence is TGTGCCAGCAGTCCAGGGACTAGCGGACTCAATGAGCAGTTCTTC. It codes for CASSPGTSGLNEQFF.

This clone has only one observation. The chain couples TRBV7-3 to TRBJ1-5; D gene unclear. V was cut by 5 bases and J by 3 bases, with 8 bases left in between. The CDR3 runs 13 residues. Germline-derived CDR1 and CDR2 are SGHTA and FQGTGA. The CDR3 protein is CASSVEPNQPQHF. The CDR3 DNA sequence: TGTGCCAGCAGCGTAGAACCCAATCAGCCCCAGCATTTT.

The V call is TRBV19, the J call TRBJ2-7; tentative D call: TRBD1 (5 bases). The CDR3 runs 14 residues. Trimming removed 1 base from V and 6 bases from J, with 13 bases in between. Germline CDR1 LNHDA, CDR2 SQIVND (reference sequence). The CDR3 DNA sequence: TGTGCCAGTAGTATAGTAGGCAGGGTCCGCGAGCAGTACTTC. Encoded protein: CASSIVGRVREQYF. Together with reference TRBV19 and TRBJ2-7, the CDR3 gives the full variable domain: DGGITQSPKYLFRKEGQNVTLSCEQNLNHDAMYWYRQDPGQGLRLIYYSQIVNDFQKGDIAEGYSVSREKKESFPLTVTSAQKNPTAFYLCASSIVGRVREQYFGPGTRLTVT.

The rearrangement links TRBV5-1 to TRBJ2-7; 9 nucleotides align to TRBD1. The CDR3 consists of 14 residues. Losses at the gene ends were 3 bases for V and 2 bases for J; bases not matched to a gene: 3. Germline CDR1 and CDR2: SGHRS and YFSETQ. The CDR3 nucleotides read TGCGCCAGCAGCTCCGGGACAGGGACCTACGAGCAGTACTTC. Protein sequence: CASSSGTGTYEQYF.

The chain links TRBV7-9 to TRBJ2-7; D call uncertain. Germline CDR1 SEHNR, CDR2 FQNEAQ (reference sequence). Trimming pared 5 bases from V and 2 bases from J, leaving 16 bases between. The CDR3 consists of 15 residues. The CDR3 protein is CASSVLPSPAYEQYF. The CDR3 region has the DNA TGTGCCAGCAGCGTCCTCCCGAGTCCCGCCTACGAGCAGTACTTC.

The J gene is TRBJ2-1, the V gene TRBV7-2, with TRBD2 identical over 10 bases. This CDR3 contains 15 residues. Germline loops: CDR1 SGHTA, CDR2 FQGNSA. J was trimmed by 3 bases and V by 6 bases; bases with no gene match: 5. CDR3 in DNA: TGTGCCAGCAGTTCCGGGACTAGCGACTACAATGAGCAGTTCTTC. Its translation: CASSSGTSDYNEQFF.

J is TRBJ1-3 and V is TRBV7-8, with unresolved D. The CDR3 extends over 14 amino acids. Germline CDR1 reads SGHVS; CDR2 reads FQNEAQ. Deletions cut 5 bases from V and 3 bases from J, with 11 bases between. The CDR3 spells CASSPRRVGNTIYF. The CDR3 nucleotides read TGTGCCAGCAGCCCGCGACGGGTTGGAAACACCATATATTTT.